This entry is about one T cell receptor (beta chain). Method: immunoSEQ multiplex PCR; TCRdb's copy keeps in-frame clones and lacks some. The table has 250,000 to 350,000 clones, 90% seen once; the top ten hold 4% to 5.5%. CDR1 and CDR2 (germline): WNHNN, SYGVQD (reference sequence). The length of the CDR3 is 13 residues. J lost 7 bases, V lost 4 bases, and 5 bases had no gene match. The sample belongs to a study of blood T cell repertoires in COVID-19. This TCR was recovered from a woman younger than 35 with acute COVID-19. The chain joins TRBV10-1 to TRBJ2-3; 7 positions match TRBD1. Sequenced material: PBMCs or T cells enriched from blood (not recorded which). The chain's CDR3 is CASSGDRLYTQYF. CDR3 nucleotides: TGCGCCAGCAGTGGGGACAGACTTTATACGCAGTATTTT.